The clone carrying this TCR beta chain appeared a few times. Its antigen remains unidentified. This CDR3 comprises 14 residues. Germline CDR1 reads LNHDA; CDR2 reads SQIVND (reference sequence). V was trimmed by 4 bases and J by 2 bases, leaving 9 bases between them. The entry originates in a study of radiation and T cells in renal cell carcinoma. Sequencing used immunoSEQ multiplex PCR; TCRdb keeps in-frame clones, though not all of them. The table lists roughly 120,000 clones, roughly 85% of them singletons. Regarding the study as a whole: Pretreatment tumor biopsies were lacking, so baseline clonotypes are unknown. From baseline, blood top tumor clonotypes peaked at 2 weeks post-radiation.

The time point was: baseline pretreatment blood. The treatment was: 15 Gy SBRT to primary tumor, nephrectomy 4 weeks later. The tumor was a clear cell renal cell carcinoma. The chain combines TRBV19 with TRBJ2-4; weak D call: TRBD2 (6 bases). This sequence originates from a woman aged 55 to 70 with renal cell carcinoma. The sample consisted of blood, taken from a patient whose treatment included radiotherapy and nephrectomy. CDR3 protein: CASSTGLPKNIQYF. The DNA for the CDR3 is TGTGCCAGTAGTACGGGACTTCCCAAAAACATTCAGTACTTC.